This entry concerns a single T cell receptor (beta chain). Its antigen is undetermined. PCR used 60 Vbeta primers and 13 Jbeta primers. Sequencing was performed with immunoSEQ multiplex PCR; in TCRdb, only in-frame clones are kept and a portion is missing. The profile shows 54,000 or so clones, about 70% of them singletons. The sample belongs to a study of cytomegalovirus exposure and HLA in healthy donors. Study-level background: Across 350 to 500 genotyped donors, 81% landed in the Caucasian-associated ancestry cluster.

The V and J ends lost 4 bases and 3 bases respectively, with 16 bases between them. Germline lookup yields CDR1 SGHRS and CDR2 YFSETQ. This CDR3 spans 15 amino acids. Study-wide results and limits: After further analysis at a later stage, 17,000 or so TCR beta sequences were associated with HLA alleles at 0.05 false discovery rate.

The TCR was taken from a woman aged 60-75 years in good health and CMV-seropositive. The chain has TRBV5-1 and TRBJ1-1, with D maybe TRBD1 (6 bases). Sample: PBMCs. Written as DNA, the CDR3 is TGCGCCAGCAGCCCAAGAGGACAGACTGACACTGAAGCTTTCTTT. It codes for CASSPRGQTDTEAFF.